Presented here are 16 T cell receptor beta chains from one specimen sequenced in a study of blood T cell repertoires in COVID-19. Generated by immunoSEQ multiplex PCR, the TCRdb table keeps only in-frame clones and is missing some. In the table there are approximately 100,000 clones, roughly 82% of which are singletons. The specimen was peripheral blood. These TCRs come from a man in his sixties with acute or convalescent COVID-19.

This chain connects TRBV10-2 to TRBJ1-1; 10 bases match TRBD1. The CDR3 is 15 residues long. With V trimmed by 3 bases and J by 1 base, 2 bases remained unmatched. Per the germline V gene, CDR1 is WSHSY and CDR2 is SAAADI. CDR3 in amino acids: CASSDRDRGNTEAFF. The DNA of the CDR3 is TGCGCCAGCAGTGACCGGGACAGGGGGAACACTGAAGCTTTCTTT.

This clone was seen once. This chain uses TRBV20-1 with TRBJ1-2; D unresolved. Germline CDR1 and CDR2: DFQATT and SNEGSKA (reference sequence). V was shortened by 4 bases and J by 6 bases, with 9 bases between the two germline ends. The CDR3 is 11 residues long. CDR3 in amino acids: CSAISRDGYTF. The CDR3 DNA reads TGCAGTGCTATTTCCCGGGATGGCTACACCTTC.

The chain has TRBV15 and TRBJ1-2, with TRBD1 matching over 8 bases. The trim removed 0 bases at V and 6 bases at J, leaving 9 bases unmatched. Germline assignment: CDR1 LNHNV and CDR2 YYDKDF (reference sequence). The CDR3 spans 16 residues. This CDR3 reads CATSRDFGQGANGYTF. CDR3 nucleotide sequence: TGTGCCACCAGCAGAGACTTCGGGCAGGGGGCAAATGGCTACACCTTC.

This rearrangement joins TRBV5-4 to TRBJ1-6; D is ambiguous. The CDR3 is 12 amino acids. CDR1 is SGHNT, CDR2 YYREEE, per germline (reference sequence). V was shortened by 4 bases and J by 10 bases, with 9 bases between the two germline ends. The DNA of the CDR3 is TGTGCCAGCAGCATCGGCGGGTCACCCCTCCACTTT. Translating it yields CASSIGGSPLHF.

A few counts support this clone. The genes are TRBV28 and TRBJ1-4; D is perhaps TRBD1 (5 bases). V was shortened by 5 bases and J by 5 bases, with 12 bases between the two germline ends. CDR3 size: 14 residues. Looked up from germline, CDR1 is MDHEN and CDR2 is SYDVKM. The CDR3 bases are TGTGCCAGCAGTAGCGGGACTTTGAATGAAAAACTGTTTTTT. Translation gives CASSSGTLNEKLFF.

V is TRBV28 and J is TRBJ2-7; D ambiguous. Per germline, CDR1 MDHEN and CDR2 SYDVKM. This CDR3 is 13 amino acids long. Trimming stripped 5 bases from V and 4 bases from J, with 12 bases between. CDR3 bases: TGTGCCAGCAGTACCCCTATCGAGTACGAGCAGTACTTC. Translating gives CASSTPIEYEQYF.

The chain joins TRBV2 to TRBJ2-3, with 11 positions matching TRBD2. Germline assignment: CDR1 SNHLY and CDR2 FYNNEI. The CDR3 contains 15 residues. With 5 bases clipped from V and 1 base from J, the junction kept 2 bases outside the gene matches. CDR3 nucleotide sequence: TGTGCCAGCAGTTTGGGACTAGCGGGCACAGATACGCAGTATTTT. Encoded protein: CASSLGLAGTDTQYF.

This chain links TRBV6-5 with TRBJ1-5; 9 bases are a match to TRBD1. Per the germline V gene, CDR1 is MNHEY and CDR2 is SVGAGI. J gave up 4 bases and V 5 bases, and 6 bases lay outside the gene matches. The CDR3 length is 15 residues. CDR3 sequence reads: CASSTQTGGNQPQHF. In DNA, the CDR3 is TGTGCCAGCAGTACCCAGACAGGGGGGAATCAGCCCCAGCATTTT.

The chain recombines TRBV5-1 with TRBJ1-3, with a weak D call TRBD1 (5 bases). This CDR3 has 15 residues. V lost 7 bases and J 0 bases, leaving 14 bases between the germline ends. Germline V gene lookup returns CDR1 SGHRS and CDR2 YFSETQ. The CDR3 sequence is CASQTVPNSGNTIYF. The CDR3 DNA follows: TGCGCCAGCCAGACAGTCCCCAACTCTGGAAACACCATATATTTT. Filled out from reference TRBV5-1 and TRBJ1-3, the complete variable domain reads KAGVTQTPRYLIKTRGQQVTLSCSPISGHRSVSWYQQTPGQGLQFLFEYFSETQRNKGNFPGRFSGRQFSNSRSEMNVSTLELGDSALYLCASQTVPNSGNTIYFGEGSWLTVV.

This clone was recorded only once. The J gene is TRBJ1-1, the V gene TRBV28; D gene ambiguous. This CDR3 is 12 amino acids long. Deletions cut 5 bases from V and 0 bases from J, with 4 bases between. Germline V lookup: CDR1 MDHEN, CDR2 SYDVKM. CDR3 DNA sequence: TGTGCCAGCAGTGTTATGAACACTGAAGCTTTCTTT. Residues: CASSVMNTEAFF.

V gene TRBV13 combines with J gene TRBJ2-5; the match to TRBD1 covers 10 bases. CDR3 length: 15 residues. After removal of 2 bases from V and 5 bases from J, the junction contained 5 bases not matched to a gene. Germline CDR1 is PRHDT and CDR2 is FYEKMQ (reference sequence). This chain's CDR3 is CASSLSDRGRETQYF. The CDR3 DNA sequence: TGTGCCAGCAGCTTATCTGACAGGGGGCGGGAGACCCAGTACTTC.

The rearrangement links TRBV3-1 (or the pseudogene TRBV3-2) to TRBJ1-4, with 7 bases lining up with TRBD1. Germline trimming cut 2 bases from V and 0 bases from J; bases unmatched to any gene: 0. CDR1 is LGHDT, CDR2 YNNKEL, per germline (reference sequence). The CDR3 loop spans 15 amino acids. The CDR3 DNA reads as TGTGCCAGCAGCCAAAGGGGGCCAACTAATGAAAAACTGTTTTTT. Translated, it gives CASSQRGPTNEKLFF.

CDR3 DNA sequence: TGTGCCAGCAGTGGGCAGGGTACAACCGGGAACACCATATATTTT. Its protein is CASSGQGTTGNTIYF. The chain links TRBV2 to TRBJ1-3, with D possibly matching TRBD1 (5 bases). Between the trimmed V and J ends, which lost 4 bases and 7 bases, there was a span of 17 bases. The CDR3 has 15 residues. Germline V lookup: CDR1 SNHLY, CDR2 FYNNEI.

The chain employs TRBV19 and TRBJ2-5; possibly TRBD1 for D (6 bases). CDR3 length equals 13 residues. The germline gives CDR1 LNHDA, CDR2 SQIVND (reference sequence). Trimming took off 6 bases at V and 5 bases at J, with 13 bases between the two ends. The CDR3 DNA sequence: TGTGCCAGTAGACAGGGCCGGCTGGAGACCCAGTACTTC. This gives the protein CASRQGRLETQYF.

For this clone: The sample contains more than one DNA sequence encoding this CDR3. The chain employs TRBV7-9 and TRBJ1-4; no firm D call. Trimming took off 1 base at V and 0 bases at J, with 6 bases between the two ends. The germline V gene has CDR1 SEHNR and CDR2 FQNEAQ (reference sequence). The CDR3 sequence is 15 residues long. CDR3: CASSLGLTTNEKLFF. The CDR3 region has the DNA TGTGCCAGCAGCTTAGGGCTTACAACTAATGAAAAACTGTTTTTT.

The J gene is TRBJ2-3, the V gene TRBV18; TRBD2 is a possible D gene (6 bases). Germline lookup yields CDR1 KGHSH and CDR2 LQKENI. V lost 1 base to trimming and J lost 0 bases, with 23 bases between them. CDR3 length equals 20 residues. The CDR3 bases are TGTGCCAGCTCACCACAGTACTTGCGCGGGGCAGGGCCTAGCACAGATACGCAGTATTTT. Protein sequence: CASSPQYLRGAGPSTDTQYF.